This T cell receptor (beta chain) was sequenced for a study of shared clonotypes between healthy human individuals. Study-wide findings and caveats: Some clonotypes were shared by all four sorted-subset donors, while others were not shared. The non-shared ones had lower generation probabilities than the shared ones.

On this clone itself: The antigen is unknown.

All the donors were Caucasian adults who lived in Nashville, Tennessee. Investigators divided CD4+ cells into CD45RA+ naive and CD45RA-negative memory subsets. TCRdb's table, derived via immunoSEQ multiplex PCR, lists solely in-frame clones and lacks some. This table holds roughly 2.2 million clones, approximately 95% found once. Sequencing used naive CD4+ T cells from PBMCs. Subset defined: CD45RA+ positively selected. The receptor was derived from a man aged 18-30 years in good health. Some clones in this sample may be carry-over from other donors' samples.

The CDR3 loop is CASSFLSSYNEQFF. CDR3 DNA: TGTGCCAGCAGCTTCCTGAGCTCCTACAATGAGCAGTTCTTC. The chain uses TRBV7-2 and TRBJ2-1; D call uncertain. V lost 3 bases and J lost 0, with 6 bases in between. From germline, CDR1 is SGHTA and CDR2 FQGNSA. The CDR3 has 14 residues.